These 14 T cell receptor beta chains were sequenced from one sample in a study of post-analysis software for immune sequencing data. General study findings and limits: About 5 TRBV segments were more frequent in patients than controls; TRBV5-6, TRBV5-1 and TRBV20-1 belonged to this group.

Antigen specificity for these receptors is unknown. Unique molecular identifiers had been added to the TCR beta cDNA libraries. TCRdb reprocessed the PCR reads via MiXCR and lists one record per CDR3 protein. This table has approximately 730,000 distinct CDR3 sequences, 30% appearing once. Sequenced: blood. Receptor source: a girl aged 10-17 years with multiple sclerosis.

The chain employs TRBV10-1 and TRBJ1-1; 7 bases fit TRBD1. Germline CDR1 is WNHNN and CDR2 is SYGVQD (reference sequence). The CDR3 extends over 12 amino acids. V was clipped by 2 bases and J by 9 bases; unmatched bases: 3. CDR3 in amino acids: CASSERDSKAFF. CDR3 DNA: TGCGCCAGCAGTGAGAGGGACAGCAAAGCTTTCTTT.

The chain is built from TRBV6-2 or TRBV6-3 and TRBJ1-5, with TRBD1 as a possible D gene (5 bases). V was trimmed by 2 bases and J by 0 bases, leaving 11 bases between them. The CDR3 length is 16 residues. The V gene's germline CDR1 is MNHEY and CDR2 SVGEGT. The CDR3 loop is CASSYRGAYSNQPQHF. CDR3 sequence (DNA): TGTGCCAGCAGTTACAGGGGAGCATATAGCAATCAGCCCCAGCATTTT.

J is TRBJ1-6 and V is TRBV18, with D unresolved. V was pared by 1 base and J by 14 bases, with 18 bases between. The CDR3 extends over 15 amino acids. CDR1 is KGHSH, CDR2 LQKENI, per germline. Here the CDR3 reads CASSPLVDPGKSLHF. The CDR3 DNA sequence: TGTGCCAGCTCACCACTAGTGGACCCCGGGAAATCCCTCCACTTT. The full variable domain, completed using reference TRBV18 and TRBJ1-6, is NAGVMQNPRHLVRRRGQEARLRCSPMKGHSHVYWYRQLPEEGLKFMVYLQKENIIDESGMPKERFSAEFPKEGPSILRIQQVVRGDSAAYFCASSPLVDPGKSLHFGNGTRLTVT.

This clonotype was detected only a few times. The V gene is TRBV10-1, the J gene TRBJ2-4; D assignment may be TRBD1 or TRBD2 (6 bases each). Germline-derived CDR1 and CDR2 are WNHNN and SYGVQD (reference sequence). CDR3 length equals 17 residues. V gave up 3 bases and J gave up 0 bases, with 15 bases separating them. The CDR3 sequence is CASSDSGPGAAKNIQYF. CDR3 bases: TGCGCCAGCAGTGACTCCGGACCGGGGGCAGCCAAAAACATTCAGTACTTC.

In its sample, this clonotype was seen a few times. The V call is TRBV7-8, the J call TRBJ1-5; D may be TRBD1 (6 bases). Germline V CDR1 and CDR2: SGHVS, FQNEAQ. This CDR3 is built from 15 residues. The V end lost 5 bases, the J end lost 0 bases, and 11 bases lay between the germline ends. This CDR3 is CASSLGQSSNQPQHF. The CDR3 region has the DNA TGTGCCAGCAGCCTCGGACAGTCTAGCAATCAGCCCCAGCATTTT.

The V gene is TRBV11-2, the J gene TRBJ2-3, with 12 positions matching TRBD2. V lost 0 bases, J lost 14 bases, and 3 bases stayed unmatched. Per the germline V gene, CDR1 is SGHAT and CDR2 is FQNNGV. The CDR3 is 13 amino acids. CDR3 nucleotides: TGTGCCAGCAGCTTAGAGACTAGCGGGGGTCGGTATTTT. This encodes CASSLETSGGRYF.

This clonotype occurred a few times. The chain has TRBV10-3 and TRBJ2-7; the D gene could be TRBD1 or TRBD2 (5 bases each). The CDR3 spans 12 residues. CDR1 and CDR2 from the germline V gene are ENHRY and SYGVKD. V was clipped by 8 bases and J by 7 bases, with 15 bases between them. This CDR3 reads CAIRDDPGEQYF. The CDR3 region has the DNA TGTGCCATCCGGGACGACCCGGGAGAGCAGTACTTC.

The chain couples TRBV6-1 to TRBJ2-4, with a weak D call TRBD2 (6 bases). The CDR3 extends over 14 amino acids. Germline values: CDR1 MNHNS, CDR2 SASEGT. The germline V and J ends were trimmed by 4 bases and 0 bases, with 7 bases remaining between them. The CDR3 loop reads CASSGLVAKNIQYF. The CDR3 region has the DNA TGTGCCAGCAGTGGACTAGTAGCCAAAAACATTCAGTACTTC.

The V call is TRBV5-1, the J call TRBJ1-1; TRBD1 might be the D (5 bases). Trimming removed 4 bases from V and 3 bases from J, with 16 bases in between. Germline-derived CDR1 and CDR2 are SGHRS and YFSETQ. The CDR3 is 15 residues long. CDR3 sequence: CASSDIGRVDTEAFF. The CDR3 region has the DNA TGCGCCAGCAGCGATATCGGCAGGGTGGACACTGAAGCTTTCTTT.

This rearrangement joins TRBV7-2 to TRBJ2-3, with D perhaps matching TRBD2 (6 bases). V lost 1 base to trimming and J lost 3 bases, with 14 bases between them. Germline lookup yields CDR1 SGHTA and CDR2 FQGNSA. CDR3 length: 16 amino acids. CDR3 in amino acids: CASSLVSGGGTDTQYF. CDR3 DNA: TGTGCCAGCAGCTTAGTGTCCGGAGGAGGGACAGATACGCAGTATTTT.

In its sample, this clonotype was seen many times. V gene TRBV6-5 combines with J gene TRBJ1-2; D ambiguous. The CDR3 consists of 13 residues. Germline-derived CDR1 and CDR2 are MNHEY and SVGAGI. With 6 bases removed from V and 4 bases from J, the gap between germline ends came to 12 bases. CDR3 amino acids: CASRETGSYGYTF. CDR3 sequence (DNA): TGTGCCAGCAGAGAGACGGGAAGCTATGGCTACACCTTC.

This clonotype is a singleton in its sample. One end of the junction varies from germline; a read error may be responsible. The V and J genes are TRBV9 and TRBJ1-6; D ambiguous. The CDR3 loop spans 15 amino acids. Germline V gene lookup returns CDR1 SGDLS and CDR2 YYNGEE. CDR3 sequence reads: CASSVTSAYNSSLHF. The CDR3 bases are TGTGCCAGCAGCGTAACAAGTGCCTATAATTCATCCCTCCACTTT.

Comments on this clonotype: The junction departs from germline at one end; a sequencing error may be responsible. The CDR3 nucleotides are TGCAGCGTTTCATTCTCTGGGGCCAACGTCCGGACTTTC. Protein: CSVSFSGANVRTF. The chain carries TRBV29-1 and TRBJ2-6; D is possibly TRBD1 (5 bases). The CDR3 sequence is 13 residues long. CDR1 is SQVTM and CDR2 is ANQGSEA in the germline V gene.

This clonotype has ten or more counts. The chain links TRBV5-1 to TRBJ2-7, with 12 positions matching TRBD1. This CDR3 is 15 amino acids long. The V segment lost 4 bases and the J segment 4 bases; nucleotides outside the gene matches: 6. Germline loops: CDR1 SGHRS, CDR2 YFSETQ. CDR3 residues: CASSAGTGGLYEQYF. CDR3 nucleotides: TGCGCCAGCAGCGCGGGGACAGGGGGCTTATACGAGCAGTACTTC.